The rows below give T cell receptor beta chains drawn from one sample of a study of patients and donors after allogeneic stem cell transplantation. One entry per CDR3 protein, called by TCRdb with MiXCR from the RT-PCR reads. The sample includes some 960,000 distinct CDR3 sequences, more than 15% of them seen just once. Sequenced: blood, either unsorted or a sorted T cell fraction (not recorded which). These receptors all stem from a human donor who was either an allogeneic HSCT recipient or a stem cell or donor lymphocyte infusion donor (not recorded which). It is not recorded whose cells these are; they may come from a transplant donor. Both conserved end residues are part of each CDR3. A D gene is named only where the DNA matches it firmly. Expanded clones are given a class, and other clones once, few, many or no size at all.

TRBV5-6	TRBJ1-4	NA	NA	CASSLGRSGEKLFF	TGTGCCAGCAGCTTGGGAAGGAGTGGCGAAAAACTGTTTTTT
TRBV6-1	TRBJ2-7	TRBD1	NA	CASRTGQGFYEQYF	TGTGCCAGCAGAACCGGACAGGGTTTCTACGAGCAGTACTTC
TRBV30	TRBJ1-5	NA	few	CAWSPGNQPQHF	TGTGCCTGGAGCCCGGGGAATCAGCCCCAGCATTTT
TRBV5-1	TRBJ1-2	NA	NA	CASSLIGRGGYTF	TGCGCCAGCAGCTTGATCGGCAGGGGTGGCTACACCTTC
TRBV5-1	TRBJ2-6	NA	NA	CASVPGLPLGANVLTF	TGCGCCAGCGTTCCGGGTCTCCCTTTAGGGGCCAACGTCCTGACTTTC
TRBV5-6	TRBJ1-5	NA	NA	CASRLDGSNQPQHF	TGTGCCAGCCGCCTTGACGGTAGCAATCAGCCCCAGCATTTT
TRBV20-1	TRBJ2-3	TRBD2	NA	CSAWDLAVSTDTQYF	TGCAGTGCTTGGGATCTAGCGGTTAGCACAGATACGCAGTATTTT
TRBV5-6	TRBJ1-1	TRBD1	NA	CASRSDRDFTEAFF	TGTGCCAGCAGATCAGACAGGGATTTTACTGAAGCTTTCTTT
TRBV10-3	TRBJ2-1	TRBD2	NA	CAIGGRTSDYNEQFF	TGTGCCATCGGAGGGCGGACTAGCGATTACAATGAGCAGTTCTTC
TRBV28	TRBJ1-4	NA	NA	CASSEDGRDEKLFF	TGTGCCAGCAGTGAGGACGGCCGGGATGAAAAACTGTTTTTT